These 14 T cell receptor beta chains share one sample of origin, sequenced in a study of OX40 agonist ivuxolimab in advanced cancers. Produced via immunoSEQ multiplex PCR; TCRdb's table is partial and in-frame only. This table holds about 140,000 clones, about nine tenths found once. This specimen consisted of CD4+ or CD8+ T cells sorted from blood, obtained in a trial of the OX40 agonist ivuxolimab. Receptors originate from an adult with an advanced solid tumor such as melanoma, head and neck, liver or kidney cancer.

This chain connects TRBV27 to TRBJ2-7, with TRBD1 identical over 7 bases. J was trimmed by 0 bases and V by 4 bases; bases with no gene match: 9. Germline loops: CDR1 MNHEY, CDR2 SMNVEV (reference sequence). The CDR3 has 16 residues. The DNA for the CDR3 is TGTGCCAGCAGTTCCCGGACAGGCCTTAGCTCCTACGAGCAGTACTTC. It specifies CASSSRTGLSSYEQYF.

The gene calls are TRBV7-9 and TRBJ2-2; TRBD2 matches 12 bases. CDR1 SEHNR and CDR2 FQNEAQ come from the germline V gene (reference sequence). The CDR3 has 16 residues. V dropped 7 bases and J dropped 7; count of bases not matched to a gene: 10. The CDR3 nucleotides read TGTGCCAGCACCGATCTAGCGGGAGGGCATAACGGGGAGCTGTTTTTT. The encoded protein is CASTDLAGGHNGELFF.

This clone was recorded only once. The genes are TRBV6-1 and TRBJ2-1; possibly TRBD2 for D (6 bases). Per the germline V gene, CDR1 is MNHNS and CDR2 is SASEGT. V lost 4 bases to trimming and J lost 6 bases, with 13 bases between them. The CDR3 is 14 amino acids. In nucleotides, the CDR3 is TGTGCCAGCAGTGGTGAACTAGCTTCCAATGAGCAGTTCTTC. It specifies CASSGELASNEQFF.

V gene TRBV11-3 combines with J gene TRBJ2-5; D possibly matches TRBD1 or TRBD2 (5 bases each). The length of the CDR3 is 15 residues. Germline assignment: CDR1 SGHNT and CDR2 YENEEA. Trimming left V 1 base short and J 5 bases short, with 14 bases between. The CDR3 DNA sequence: TGTGCCAGCAGCTTAGTCCCCGGGGCGGAGGAGACCCAGTACTTC. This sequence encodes CASSLVPGAEETQYF. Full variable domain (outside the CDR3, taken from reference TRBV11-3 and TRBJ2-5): EAGVVQSPRYKIIEKKQPVAFWCNPISGHNTLYWYLQNLGQGPELLIRYENEEAVDDSQLPKDRFSAERLKGVDSTLKIQPAELGDSAVYLCASSLVPGAEETQYFGPGTRLLVL.

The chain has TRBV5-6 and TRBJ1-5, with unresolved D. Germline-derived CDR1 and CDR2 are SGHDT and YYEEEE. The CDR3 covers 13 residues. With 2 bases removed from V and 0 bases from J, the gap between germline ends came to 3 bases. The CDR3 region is CASSLDSNQPQHF. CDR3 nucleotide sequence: TGTGCCAGCAGCTTAGATAGCAATCAGCCCCAGCATTTT. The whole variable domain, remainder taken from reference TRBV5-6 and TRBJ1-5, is DAGVTQSPTHLIKTRGQQVTLRCSPKSGHDTVSWYQQALGQGPQFIFQYYEEEERQRGNFPDRFSGHQFPNYSSELNVNALLLGDSALYLCASSLDSNQPQHFGDGTRLSIL.

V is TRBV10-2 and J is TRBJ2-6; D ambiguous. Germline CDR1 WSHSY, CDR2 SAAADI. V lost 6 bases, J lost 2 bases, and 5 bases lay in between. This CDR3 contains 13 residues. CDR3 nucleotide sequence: TGCGCCAGCAGGGTACCTGGGGCCAACGTCCTGACTTTC. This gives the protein CASRVPGANVLTF.

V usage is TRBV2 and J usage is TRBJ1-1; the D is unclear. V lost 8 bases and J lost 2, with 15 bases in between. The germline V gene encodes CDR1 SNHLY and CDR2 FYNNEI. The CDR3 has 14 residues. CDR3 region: CASSSFTGNTEAFF. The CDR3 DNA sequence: TGTGCCAGCTCCTCTTTTACGGGAAACACTGAAGCTTTCTTT.

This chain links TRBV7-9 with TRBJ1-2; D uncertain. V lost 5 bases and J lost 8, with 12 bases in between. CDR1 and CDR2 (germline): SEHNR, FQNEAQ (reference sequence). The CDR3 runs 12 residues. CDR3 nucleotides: TGTGCCAGCAGCGCCGAAAACCGGGGCTACACCTTC. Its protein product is CASSAENRGYTF.

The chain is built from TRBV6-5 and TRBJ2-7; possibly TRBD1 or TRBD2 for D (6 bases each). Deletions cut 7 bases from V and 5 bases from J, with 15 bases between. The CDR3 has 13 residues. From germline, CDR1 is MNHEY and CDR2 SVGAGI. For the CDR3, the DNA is TGTGCCAGCACTCCCTTCGGGGGCCACGAGCAGTACTTC. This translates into CASTPFGGHEQYF.

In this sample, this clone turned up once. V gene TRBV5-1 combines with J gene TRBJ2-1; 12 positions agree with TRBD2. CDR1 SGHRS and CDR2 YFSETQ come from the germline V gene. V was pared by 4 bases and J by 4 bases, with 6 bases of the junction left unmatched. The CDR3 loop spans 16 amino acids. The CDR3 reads CASSLLAGGTYNEQFF. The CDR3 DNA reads TGCGCCAGCAGCCTACTAGCGGGAGGTACTTACAATGAGCAGTTCTTC.

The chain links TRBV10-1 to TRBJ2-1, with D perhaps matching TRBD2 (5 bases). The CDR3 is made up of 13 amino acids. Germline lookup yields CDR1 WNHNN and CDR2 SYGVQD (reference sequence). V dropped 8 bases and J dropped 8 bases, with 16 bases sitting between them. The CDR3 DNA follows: TGCGCCAGCCCCGAGGGCCGTTGGGATGAGCAGTTCTTC. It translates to CASPEGRWDEQFF.

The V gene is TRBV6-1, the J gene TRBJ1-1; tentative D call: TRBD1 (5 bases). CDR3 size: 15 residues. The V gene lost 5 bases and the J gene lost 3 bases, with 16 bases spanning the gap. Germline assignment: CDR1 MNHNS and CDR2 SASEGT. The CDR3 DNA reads TGTGCCAGCAGTTGGACAACCGGCGGGGACACTGAAGCTTTCTTT. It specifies CASSWTTGGDTEAFF.

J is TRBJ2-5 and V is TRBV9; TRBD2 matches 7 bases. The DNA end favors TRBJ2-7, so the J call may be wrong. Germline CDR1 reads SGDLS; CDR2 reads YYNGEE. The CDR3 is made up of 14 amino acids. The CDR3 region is CASSVVGGSYEQYF. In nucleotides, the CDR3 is TGTGCCAGCAGCGTAGTGGGCGGGAGCTACGAGCAGTACTTC.

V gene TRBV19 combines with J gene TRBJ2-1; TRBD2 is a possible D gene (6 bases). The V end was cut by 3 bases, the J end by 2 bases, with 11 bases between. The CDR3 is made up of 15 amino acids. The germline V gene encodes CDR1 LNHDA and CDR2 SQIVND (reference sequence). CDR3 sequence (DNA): TGTGCCAGTAGTATTTGGCCGGGAGCCTACAATGAGCAGTTCTTC. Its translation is CASSIWPGAYNEQFF.